This T cell receptor beta chain was recovered during a study of blood T cell repertoires in COVID-19. Study-wide background: The samples span acute and convalescent COVID-19 from the United States, Italy and Spain. T cells, B-cell-depleted T cells, or PBMCs provided the cDNA or gDNA that served as material.

Authors' methods: Reference gene primer amplification gave nucleated cell count estimates. Measured with immunoSEQ multiplex PCR; TCRdb has only the in-frame clones, and not every one. V and J calls and clone size are those listed in that table; D and trimming were worked out from the DNA. The repertoire holds over 200,000 clones, with about nine tenths as singletons. The sample holds one count of this clone. Trimming pared 3 bases from V and 3 bases from J, leaving 23 bases between. The CDR3 extends over 19 amino acids. CDR1 is LNHDA and CDR2 is SQIVND in the germline V gene (reference sequence). This TCR came from a woman aged 55-75 years with acute or convalescent COVID-19. Source material: peripheral blood. J is TRBJ1-4 and V is TRBV19; no reliable D call. This chain's CDR3 is CASSIGRKADLRSNEKLFF. As DNA, the CDR3 is TGTGCCAGTAGTATCGGGCGCAAAGCGGATCTGAGGTCTAATGAAAAACTGTTTTTT.